This T cell receptor beta chain was profiled in a study of beta chain features in type 1 diabetes. Points from the study as a whole: Type 1 diabetes patients had moderately but significantly shorter TCRB CDR3s in all four CD4+ subsets.

Roughly 100 mL of blood, on average, came from one heparinised draw per donor. In the case of this clone: Its target is unknown.

The CDR3 runs 15 residues. Losses at the gene ends were 1 base for V and 6 bases for J; bases not matched to a gene: 7. Germline lookup yields CDR1 KGHSH and CDR2 LQKENI. Isolated RNA was reverse transcribed in full, so expressed TCRB transcripts were sequenced. Naive, central memory and regulatory T cell samples yielded some 3.9 million reads on average. Clones were read by immunoSEQ multiplex PCR, and TCRdb kept only the in-frame ones, dropping some. Among roughly 260,000 clones listed, 11% were seen once. The source material was naive CD4+ T cells from blood. This rearrangement joins TRBV18 to TRBJ1-1; 8 bases map to TRBD1. The receptor comes from a man aged 25-45 years with type 1 diabetes. The CDR3, as DNA: TGTGCCAGCTCACCACGGACAGGGATGGTCCCTGAAGCTTTCTTT. Its translation: CASSPRTGMVPEAFF.